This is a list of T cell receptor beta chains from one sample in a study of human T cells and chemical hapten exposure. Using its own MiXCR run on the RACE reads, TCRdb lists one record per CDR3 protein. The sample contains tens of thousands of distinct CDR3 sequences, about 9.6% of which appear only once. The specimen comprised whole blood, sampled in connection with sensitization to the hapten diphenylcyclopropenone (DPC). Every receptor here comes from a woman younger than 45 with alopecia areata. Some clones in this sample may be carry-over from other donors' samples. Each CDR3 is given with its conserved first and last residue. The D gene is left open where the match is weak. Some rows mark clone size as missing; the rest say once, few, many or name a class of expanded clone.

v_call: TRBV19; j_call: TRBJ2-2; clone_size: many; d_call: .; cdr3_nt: TGTGCCAGTAGGACGGGGGCAAGTGGCGGGGAGCTGTTTTTT; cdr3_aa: CASRTGASGGELFF
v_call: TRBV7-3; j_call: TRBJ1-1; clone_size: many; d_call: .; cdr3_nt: TGTGCCAGCAGCTTAGTACAGGGCAGGGAAGCTTTCTTT; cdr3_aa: CASSLVQGREAFF
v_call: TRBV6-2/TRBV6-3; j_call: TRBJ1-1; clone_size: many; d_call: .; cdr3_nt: TGTGCCACCGCGGGCTGGGAGGACACTGAAGCTTTCTTT; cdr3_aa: CATAGWEDTEAFF
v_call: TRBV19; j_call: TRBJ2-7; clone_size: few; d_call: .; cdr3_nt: TGTGCCAGTCGAGGGGGGACCTACGAGCAGTACTTC; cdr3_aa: CASRGGTYEQYF
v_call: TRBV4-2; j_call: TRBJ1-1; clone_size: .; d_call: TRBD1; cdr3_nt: TGTGCCAGCAGCCAAGGACAGGGGGCTGACACTGAAGCTTTCTTT; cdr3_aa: CASSQGQGADTEAFF
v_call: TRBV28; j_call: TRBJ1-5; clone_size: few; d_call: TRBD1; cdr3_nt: TGTGCCAGCACCAGGGACAGTGCTAGCAATCAGCCCCAGCATTTT; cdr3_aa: CASTRDSASNQPQHF
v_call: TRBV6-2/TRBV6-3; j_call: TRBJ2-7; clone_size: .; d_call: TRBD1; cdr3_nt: TGTGCCAGCATGCGGACAGGGGTCTACGAGCAGTACTTC; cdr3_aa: CASMRTGVYEQYF
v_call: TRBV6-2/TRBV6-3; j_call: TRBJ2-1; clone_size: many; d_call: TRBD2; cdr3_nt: TGTGCCAGCAGTTACTCGGGACTAGCGGGGTACAATGAGCAGTTCTTC; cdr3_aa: CASSYSGLAGYNEQFF
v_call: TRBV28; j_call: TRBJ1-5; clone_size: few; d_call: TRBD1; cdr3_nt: TGTGCCAGCAGGACAGGGGGTAATCAGCCCCAGCATTTT; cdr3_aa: CASRTGGNQPQHF
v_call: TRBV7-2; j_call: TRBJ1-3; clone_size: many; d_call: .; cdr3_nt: TGTGCCAGCAGCTTAGGGGGCGGAAACACCATATATTTT; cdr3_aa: CASSLGGGNTIYF
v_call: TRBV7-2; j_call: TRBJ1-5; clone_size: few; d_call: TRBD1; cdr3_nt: TGTGCCAGCAGCTTAGCGAAGGGGGACAGGGGGCCAAGAAGCAATCAGCCCCAGCATTTT; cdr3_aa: CASSLAKGDRGPRSNQPQHF
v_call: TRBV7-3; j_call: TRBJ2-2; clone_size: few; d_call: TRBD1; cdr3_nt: TGTGCCAGCAGCTTAGGACAGGGGAGGAACACCGGGGAGCTGTTTTTT; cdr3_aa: CASSLGQGRNTGELFF
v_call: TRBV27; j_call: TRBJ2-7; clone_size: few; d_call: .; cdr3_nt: TGTGCCAGCAGTTCGGGGGGCGCCCCCATCTACGAGCAGTACTTC; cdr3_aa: CASSSGGAPIYEQYF
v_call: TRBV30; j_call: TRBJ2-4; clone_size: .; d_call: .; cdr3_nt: TGTGCCTGGAGTGCCAGGGTAGCCAAAAACATTCAGTACTTC; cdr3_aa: CAWSARVAKNIQYF
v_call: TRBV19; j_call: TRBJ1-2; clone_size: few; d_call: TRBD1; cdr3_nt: TGTGCCAGTAGTTTCGGGACAGGGGGCGGGAGAGATGGCTACACCTTC; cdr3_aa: CASSFGTGGGRDGYTF
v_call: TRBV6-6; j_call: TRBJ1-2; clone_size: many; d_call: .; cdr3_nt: TGTGCCAGCAGTTACCTTTTACAGGGATCTGGCTACACCTTC; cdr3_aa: CASSYLLQGSGYTF
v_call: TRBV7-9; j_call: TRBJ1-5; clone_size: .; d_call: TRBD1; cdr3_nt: TGTGCCAGCAGCTTGGACAGGAATCAGCCCCAGCATTTT; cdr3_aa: CASSLDRNQPQHF
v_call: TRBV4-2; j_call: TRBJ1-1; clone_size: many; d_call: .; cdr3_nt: TGTGCCAGCAGCCCGAGGGCCTTTGGGACTGAAGCTTTCTTT; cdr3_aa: CASSPRAFGTEAFF
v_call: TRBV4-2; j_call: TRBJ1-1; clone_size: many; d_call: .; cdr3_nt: TGTGCCAGCAGCCAAGTTCCCAGGGATTTGAACACTGAAGCTTTCTTT; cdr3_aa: CASSQVPRDLNTEAFF
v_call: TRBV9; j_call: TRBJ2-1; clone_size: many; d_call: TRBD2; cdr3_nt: TGTGCCAGCAGCCCTACCCTAGCGGGATACAATGAGCAGTTCTTC; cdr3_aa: CASSPTLAGYNEQFF
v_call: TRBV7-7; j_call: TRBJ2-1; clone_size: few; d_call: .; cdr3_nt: TGTGCCAGCAGCCTCGCCGGCAGGGCTTCCTACAATGAGCAGTTCTTC; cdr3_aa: CASSLAGRASYNEQFF
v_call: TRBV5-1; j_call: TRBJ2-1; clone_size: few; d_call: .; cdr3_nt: TGCGCCAGCAGCTTGGGGCAGGGTCTCGATGAGCAGTTCTTC; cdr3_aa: CASSLGQGLDEQFF
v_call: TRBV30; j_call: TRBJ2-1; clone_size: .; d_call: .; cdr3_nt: TGTGCCTGGAGCAAGAAGGGGACAACTTACAATGAGCAGTTCTTC; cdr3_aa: CAWSKKGTTYNEQFF
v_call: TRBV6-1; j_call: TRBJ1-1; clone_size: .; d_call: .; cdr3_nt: TGTGCCAGCAGTGAAGTAGGCGGGAGCACTGAAGCTTTCTTT; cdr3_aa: CASSEVGGSTEAFF
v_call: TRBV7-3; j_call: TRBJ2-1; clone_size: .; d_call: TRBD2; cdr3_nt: TGTGCCAGCAGCTTAACTGGTCTAGCGGGATACAATGAGCAGTTCTTC; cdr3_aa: CASSLTGLAGYNEQFF
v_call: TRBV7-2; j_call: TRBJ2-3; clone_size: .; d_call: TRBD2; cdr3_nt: TGTGCCAGCAGCTTAGCTACTAGCGGGGGGGCTGATACGCAGTATTTT; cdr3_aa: CASSLATSGGADTQYF
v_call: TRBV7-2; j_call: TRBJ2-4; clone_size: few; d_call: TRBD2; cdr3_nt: TGTGCCAGCAGCTTAGTTGGGGGGGAAGCCATTCAGTACTTC; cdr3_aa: CASSLVGGEAIQYF
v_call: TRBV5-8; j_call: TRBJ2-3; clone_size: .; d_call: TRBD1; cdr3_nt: TGTGCCAGCAGCCGGGACAGGGCGAGCGATACGCAGTATTTT; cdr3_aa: CASSRDRASDTQYF
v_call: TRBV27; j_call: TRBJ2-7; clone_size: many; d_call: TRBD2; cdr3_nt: TGTGCCAGCGGTCGGCTAGCGGGGGGGCAAGGAAACGAGCAGTACTTC; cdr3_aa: CASGRLAGGQGNEQYF
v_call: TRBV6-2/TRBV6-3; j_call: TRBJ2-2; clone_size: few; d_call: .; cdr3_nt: TGTGCCAGCAGTTACGGTAGGAGCGGTACCGGGGAGCTGTTTTTT; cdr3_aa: CASSYGRSGTGELFF
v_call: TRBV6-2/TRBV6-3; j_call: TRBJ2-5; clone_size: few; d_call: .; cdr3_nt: TGTGCCAGCAGTTCCCTAGTCCAAGAGACCCAGTACTTC; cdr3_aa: CASSSLVQETQYF
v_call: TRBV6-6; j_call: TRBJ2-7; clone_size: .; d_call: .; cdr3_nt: TGTGCCAGCAGTACCATAAACTACGAGCAGTACTTC; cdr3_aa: CASSTINYEQYF
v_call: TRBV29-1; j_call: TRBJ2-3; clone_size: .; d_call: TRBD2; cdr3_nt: TGCAGCGTTGCACGGGGGGGGACCACAGATACGCAGTATTTT; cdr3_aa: CSVARGGTTDTQYF
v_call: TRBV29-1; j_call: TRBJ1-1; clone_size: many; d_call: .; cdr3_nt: TGCAGCGTTGAAGATGGTAGGTCTGAAGCTTTCTTT; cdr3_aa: CSVEDGRSEAFF
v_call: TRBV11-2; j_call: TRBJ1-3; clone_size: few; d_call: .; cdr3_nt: TGTGCCAGCAGCTTAGAGATATCAGGGGTTGGAAACACCATATATTTT; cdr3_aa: CASSLEISGVGNTIYF
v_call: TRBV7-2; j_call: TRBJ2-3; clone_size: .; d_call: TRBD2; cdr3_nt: TGTGCCAGCAGCCTAGCGGGGGAGCAAGATACGCAGTATTTT; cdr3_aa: CASSLAGEQDTQYF
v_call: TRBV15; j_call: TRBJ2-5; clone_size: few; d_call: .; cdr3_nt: TGTGCCACCAGCAGAGATACAGGGTCTTTGGAGACCCAGTACTTC; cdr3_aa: CATSRDTGSLETQYF
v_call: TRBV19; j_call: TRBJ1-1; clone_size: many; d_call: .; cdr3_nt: TGTGCCAGTAGTACCCAGCTGAACACTGAAGCTTTCTTT; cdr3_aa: CASSTQLNTEAFF
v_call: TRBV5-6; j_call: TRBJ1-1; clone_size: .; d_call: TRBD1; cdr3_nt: TGTGCCAGCAGCTTGGGAGGGACAGGGCATATCAACACTGAAGCTTTCTTT; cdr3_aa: CASSLGGTGHINTEAFF
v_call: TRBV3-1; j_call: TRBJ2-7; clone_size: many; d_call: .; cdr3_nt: TGTGCCAGCAGCCTCGGTTCGGGACTCCGTTACGAGCAGTACTTC; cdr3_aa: CASSLGSGLRYEQYF
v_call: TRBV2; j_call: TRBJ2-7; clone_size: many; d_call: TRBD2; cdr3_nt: TGTGCCAGCAGTGCTAGCGGGGGTTGGTACGAGCAGTACTTC; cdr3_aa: CASSASGGWYEQYF
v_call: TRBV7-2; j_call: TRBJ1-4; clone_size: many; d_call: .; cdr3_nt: TGTGCCAGCAGCCCCGACCTTAATGAAAAACTGTTTTTT; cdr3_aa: CASSPDLNEKLFF
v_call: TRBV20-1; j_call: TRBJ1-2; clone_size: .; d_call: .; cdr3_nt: TGCAGTGCTAGTCCCAGGGGATTTAACTATGGCTACACCTTC; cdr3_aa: CSASPRGFNYGYTF
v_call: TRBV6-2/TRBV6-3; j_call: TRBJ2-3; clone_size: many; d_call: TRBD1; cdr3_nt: TGTGCCAGCAGTAACTCAGGGGGCGCGCAGTATTTT; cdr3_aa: CASSNSGGAQYF
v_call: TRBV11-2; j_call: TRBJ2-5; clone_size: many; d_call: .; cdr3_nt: TGTGCCAGCAGCTTTTCTAGGATAAGAGAGACCCAGTACTTC; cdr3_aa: CASSFSRIRETQYF
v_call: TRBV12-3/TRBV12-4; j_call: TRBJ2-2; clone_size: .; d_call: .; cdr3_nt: TGTGCCAGCAGTCCGCCCCCCGGGGAGCTGTTTTTT; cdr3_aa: CASSPPPGELFF
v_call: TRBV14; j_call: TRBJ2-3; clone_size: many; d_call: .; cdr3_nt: TGTGCCAGCAGCGGGCCTCCAACAGATACGCAGTATTTT; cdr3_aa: CASSGPPTDTQYF
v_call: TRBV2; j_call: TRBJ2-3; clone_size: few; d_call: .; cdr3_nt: TGTGCCAGCAGTGCCTACATGGATACGCAGTATTTT; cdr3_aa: CASSAYMDTQYF
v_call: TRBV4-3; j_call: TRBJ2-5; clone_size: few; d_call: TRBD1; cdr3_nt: TGCGCCAGCAGCCAGGATCTCGGGACAGGGTGGCAGGGGACCCAGTACTTC; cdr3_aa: CASSQDLGTGWQGTQYF
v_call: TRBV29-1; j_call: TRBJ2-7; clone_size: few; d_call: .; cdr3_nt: TGCAGCGAGCGGAAGCAGTACTTC; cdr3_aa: CSERKQYF
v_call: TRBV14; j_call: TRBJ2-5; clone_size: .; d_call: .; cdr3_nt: TGTGCCAGCAGCCTGGACCTCCACAGGACCCAGTACTTC; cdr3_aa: CASSLDLHRTQYF
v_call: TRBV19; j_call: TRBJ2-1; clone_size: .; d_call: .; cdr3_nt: TGTGCCAGTACCCCCGAGGAGGGGAGGTACAATGAGCAGTTCTTC; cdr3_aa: CASTPEEGRYNEQFF
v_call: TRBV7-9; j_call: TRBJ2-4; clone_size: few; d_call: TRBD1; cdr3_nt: TGTGCCAGCAGTTTACCCACGGGACAGGCGAATGGGCCCAAAAACATTCAGTACTTC; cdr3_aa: CASSLPTGQANGPKNIQYF
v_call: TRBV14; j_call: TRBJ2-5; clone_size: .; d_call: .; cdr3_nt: TGTGCCAGCAGCCAAGCCGATACGGGGGACGCCGAGAACCAGTACTTC; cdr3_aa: CASSQADTGDAENQYF
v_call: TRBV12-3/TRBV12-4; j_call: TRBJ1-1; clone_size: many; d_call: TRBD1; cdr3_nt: TGTGCCAGCAGTTTCGGACAGGGGCCAATGAACACTGAAGCTTTCTTT; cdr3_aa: CASSFGQGPMNTEAFF